This T cell receptor (beta chain) was profiled in a study of T cell responses to AZD1222 COVID-19 vaccine (dated by TCRdb to the early 2020s). Describing the broader study: TCR sequencing covered some 250 trial participants: 200 to 220 given two doses of AZD1222 and approximately 26 given two doses of MenACWY control vaccine. Trial participants were enrolled by age into subgroups of 18-55, 56-69 and 70-plus years, and around 150, 28 and 57 TCR-sequenced participants, respectively, were included in these subgroups. Points the paper makes about the study in general: The vaccine-associated CD4 TCRs covered the entire spike protein, and the dominant responses fell in regions 160-218 and 743-854. Conclusions about previously exposed vaccinees were limited because only a handful of AZD1222 recipients were SARS-CoV-2 seropositive at baseline. Spike-specific TCR breadth and depth rose significantly after two AZD1222 doses compared with day 0 and with MenACWY recipients. The 56-69-year group was small, and its depth increase did not reach significance, likely because of low power. Reportedly, almost half of the unique spike-specific TCRs recognized epitopes lying outside the regions that are mutated in the B.1.351 and B.1.1.7 variants. Most participants were white British and females outnumbered males, and the authors suggested that clonal diversity may have been underestimated. Because no day 14 peak-response samples were available, the repertoires could be characterized only after the peak T cell response.

The time point label here, explained by the study, means: about 28 days (+/-7) after the second vaccine dose. The sample's treatment or condition label is to be understood as: meningococcal conjugate vaccine given as trial control. Vaccinee samples were obtained from the UK trials COV001 and COV002, which included a single-blind randomized controlled phase 2/3 trial of AZD1222 (ChAdOx1 nCoV-19) in healthy adults. For TCRbeta chain sequencing, PBMC samples from trial participants were taken at day 0 and at day 28 after the second dose. The CDR3 regions of human TCRbeta chains were analyzed by immunosequencing. The authors' pipeline ran thus. TCRs in the repertoires were compared against a reference library of SARS-CoV-2-specific TCRs that had been generated with the MIRA antigen-specificity platform. Breadth meant the fraction of unique TCRs that were SARS-CoV-2-associated, whereas depth meant the fraction of total T cells that were SARS-CoV-2-associated. Using the MIRA data, each spike-specific TCR was mapped to the spike region that the TCR reacts to and placed in a CD4 or CD8 class. Log10-transformed breadth and depth values were compared by one-way ANOVA with Sidak's multiple comparisons tests. The immuneACCESS repertoire file appears here via TCRdb, limited to in-frame rearrangements. These files lack a portion of the clones; in checked studies, under half of the deficit traces to unresolved V genes, and the cause of the others is not known. Clone size and V and J calls were adopted from that table, with D and trimming inferred from the DNA. The sample table records about 75,000 clones; around 88% of these occur just once. The ten largest clones represent more than 8.5% of the sample.

Relative to germline, V is 7 bases shorter and J is 6 bases shorter, with 17 bases between their ends. The CDR3 measures 14 amino acids from cysteine to phenylalanine. Of all the DNA, just the CDR3 is kept, 42 bases in frame from base 1. Sequences SNHLY (CDR1) and FYNNEI (CDR2) are obtained from the germline V gene. About this clone: Its antigen is still unknown. No much larger clone is present one base from it, and per-base qualities are unavailable.

The starting material was peripheral blood, obtained 28 days after the second dose of the MenACWY control vaccine. The sequence joins TRBV2 to TRBJ2-3; the best D guess is TRBD2, with 5 bases matching. The receptor's source is an adult who received the MenACWY meningococcal vaccine as a control. The CDR3 protein sequence reads: CASNRDSPLDTQYF. The sequenced DNA is TGTGCCAGCAACCGGGATTCCCCCCTCGATACGCAGTATTTT.